The TCR beta chain described here comes from a study of T cells expressing NK-cell markers. In the study overall: It was from sorted CD3+CD56+NKG2C+, CD3+CD56+NKG2C- and CD3+CD56-NKG2C+ T cells that TCR beta repertoires came. Of eight sequenced donors, seven were HCMV-seropositive and one HCMV-seronegative. Study results and caveats: Expanded NKG2C+ T cell clones had unclear HCMV specificity.

Concerning this clonotype: Its specificity is not known.

This CDR3 spans 14 amino acids. Germline values: CDR1 LNHNV, CDR2 YYDKDF (reference sequence). TCRdb re-called the 5' RACE reads, yielding one record per CDR3 amino acid sequence without DNA. The sample table includes over 350,000 distinct CDR3 sequences. The chain couples TRBV15 to TRBJ2-1; checking the TCRdb D call of TRBD1 is not possible without DNA. Sequencing was done on a sample of blood T cells: a sorted CD56 or NKG2C T cell subset, CD4+ or CD8+ T cells, or bulk PBMC T cells (not recorded which). The clonotype comes from a woman aged 50 to 60 in good health. CDR3 loop: CATSRLQGAGEQFF.